Listed here is a single T cell receptor beta chain. This clone's antigen is unknown. No per-base quality is available; no much larger clone lies one base away. The collaborating institutions used their own protocols to collect whole blood in K2EDTA tubes. For TCRbeta analysis, collaborators shipped samples as frozen whole blood, isolated PBMCs, or DNA extracted from either of those sample types. The data derive from a study of blood T cell repertoires in COVID-19 (dated by TCRdb to the early 2020s). Notes on the research overall: Collaborator samples came from the United States, Italy and Spain and covered acute and convalescent phases of COVID-19. Deeply sampled blood TCRbeta repertoires from subjects exposed to, actively infected with, or recovered from COVID-19 were included in the dataset. The repertoires were released in a freely available public database intended as a resource for research on the immune response to SARS-CoV-2. Sample metadata almost always included a de-identified subject ID, COVID-19 status, age in years and sex. The material from the prospective study consisted of cDNA or gDNA derived from T cells, B-cell-depleted T cells, or PBMCs. The samples were drawn from two sources: the first 160 participants of the ongoing ImmuneRACE study, and 1,000 to 1,500 subjects contributed by 6 global collaborators. HLA class I and class II types, where available, came from metadata supplied by the sample provider rather than from assay-based typing. The study at large found these results: The quantity of clinical and demographic metadata differed by source and by participant and was supplied without curation.

TCRbeta CDR3 regions were amplified from genomic DNA using the immunoSEQ Assay, a bias-controlled multiplex PCR. The original pipeline was this. The number of nucleated cells in each sample was estimated from the amplification of reference gene primers within the assay. To quantify the absolute abundance of each unique TCRbeta CDR3 rearrangement, sequence reads were collapsed and filtered. For each sample, productive Simpson clonality was calculated as the square root of Simpson's diversity index across productive rearrangements. As stored in TCRdb, this immuneACCESS dataset retains in-frame rearrangements with V and J assigned. A fraction of the clones does not appear; measured against another copy, unresolved V genes explain less than half of the discrepancy, and the remainder lacks a known reason. V, J and clone size reflect that table, while D and trimming were determined from the DNA. The sample records tens of thousands of clones, roughly 70% of which are singletons. Around 25% of the sample is taken by the ten largest.

Here V drops 6 bases and J drops 3 bases, and the junction holds 8 bases not matched to any gene. Via the germline V gene, CDR1 is SNHLY and CDR2 FYNNEI. The CDR3 has 17 amino acids, counting the end cysteine and phenylalanine. Only the CDR3 DNA is retained, 51 bases long and in frame from the first base. The rearranged chain carries TRBV2 and TRBJ1-6; the central 10 bases match TRBD1. The sequence was obtained from a woman in her sixties or seventies in a cohort sampled during active or convalescent COVID-19. Sequencing was done on a sample of peripheral blood. The CDR3 reads as follows: CASRGQGEGIYNSPLHF. The DNA reads as follows: TGTGCCAGCAGAGGACAGGGGGAAGGGATCTATAATTCACCCCTCCACTTT.